A single sample is the source of the 11 T cell receptor beta chains below, sequenced in a study of identical twins (dated by TCRdb to the mid-2010s). To prepare the library, 5' RACE was applied. Sequencing took place on an Illumina HiSeq 2000. Using fastp trimming at Q25 and MiXCR clonotype assembly, TCRdb reanalyzed the public sequencing data and kept in-frame beta chains. Every distinct CDR3 protein forms one entry, paired with its most common genes and DNA. This sample holds approximately 550,000 distinct CDR3 sequences; more than 20% were observed only once. Approximately 0.48% of the sample is held by the ten biggest clonotypes. Another study also made use of these data, one on yellow fever vaccine responses in identical twins.

Sample: CD4+ T cells sorted from blood. These receptors originate from a young woman in good health.

This clonotype showed up just a few times. J is TRBJ2-4 and V is TRBV10-2, with TRBD1 as a possible D gene (6 bases). The V end lost 2 bases, the J end lost 3 bases, and 11 bases lay between the germline ends. The CDR3 totals 15 residues. Germline-derived CDR1 and CDR2 are WSHSY and SAAADI. In DNA, the CDR3 is TGCGCCAGCAGTGAGGGGGGCGCGGGCAAAAACATTCAGTACTTC. This translates into CASSEGGAGKNIQYF.

The V gene is TRBV6-1, the J gene TRBJ1-1; tentative D call: TRBD1 (5 bases). V lost 0 bases, J lost 6 bases, and 11 bases lay in between. The CDR3 covers 14 residues. Germline V gene sequence: CDR1 MNHNS, CDR2 SASEGT. In nucleotides, the CDR3 is TGTGCCAGCAGTGAAGCGAGCGGGGGGGCTGAAGCTTTCTTT. Translated: CASSEASGGAEAFF.

The sample holds a few counts of this clonotype. The V and J genes are TRBV28 and TRBJ2-3; D perhaps matches TRBD2 (5 bases). Trimming removed 6 bases at V and 1 base at J, with 11 bases between. The length of the CDR3 is 14 residues. From germline, CDR1 is MDHEN and CDR2 SYDVKM. This chain's CDR3 is CASRREFGTDTQYF. In nucleotides, the CDR3 is TGTGCCAGCAGGAGGGAGTTTGGCACAGATACGCAGTATTTT.

Only a few counts were recorded for this clonotype. The genes are TRBV7-9 and TRBJ1-1; no definite D call. This CDR3 contains 16 residues. The germline gives CDR1 SEHNR, CDR2 FQNEAQ (reference sequence). V was clipped by 5 bases and J by 1 base, with 17 bases between them. CDR3 region: CASSPKSGRQNTEAFF. The CDR3 DNA follows: TGTGCCAGCAGCCCGAAGAGTGGAAGACAGAACACTGAAGCTTTCTTT. The whole variable domain, filled in from reference TRBV7-9 and TRBJ1-1, reads DTGVSQNPRHKITKRGQNVTFRCDPISEHNRLYWYRQTLGQGPEFLTYFQNEAQLEKSRLLSDRFSAERPKGSFSTLEIQRTEQGDSAMYLCASSPKSGRQNTEAFFGQGTRLTVV.

This clonotype was counted a few times. The rearrangement uses TRBV4-1 and TRBJ1-1; D possibly corresponds to TRBD1 (6 bases). CDR3 length: 15 amino acids. V shed 5 bases and J shed 0 bases, with 13 bases lying between them. Germline V CDR1 and CDR2: MGHRA, YSYEKL. The CDR3 loop is CASSTRTVMNTEAFF. In DNA form, the CDR3 reads TGCGCCAGCAGCACCCGGACAGTAATGAACACTGAAGCTTTCTTT.

This clonotype turned up a few times. The V call is TRBV6-2 or TRBV6-3, the J call TRBJ2-7; the match to TRBD2 covers 11 bases. Germline values: CDR1 MNHEY, CDR2 SVGEGT. J lost 3 bases, V lost 4 bases, and 5 bases had no gene match. The CDR3 totals 15 residues. CDR3 region: CASSSRLAGIYEQYV. CDR3 coding DNA: TGTGCCAGCAGTTCCCGACTAGCGGGGATCTACGAGCAGTACGTC.

This clonotype has a handful of counts. V and J are TRBV25-1 and TRBJ1-2; tentative D call: TRBD1 (6 bases). The V gene's germline CDR1 is MGHDK and CDR2 SYGVNS. V lost 6 bases and J 4 bases, leaving 15 bases between the germline ends. This CDR3 contains 14 residues. The CDR3 coding sequence is TGTGCCAGCAGCCCCCCAGGGGCGGGCTATGGCTACACCTTC. As protein: CASSPPGAGYGYTF.

This sequence joins TRBV18 and TRBJ2-1, with TRBD1 matching over 9 bases. The V and J ends lost 4 bases and 4 bases, in that order; junction bases with no gene match: 5. Germline V gives CDR1 KGHSH, CDR2 LQKENI. The CDR3 has 15 residues. DNA of the CDR3: TGTGCCAGCTCACGGGGACAGGGAACTTACAATGAGCAGTTCTTC. This gives the protein CASSRGQGTYNEQFF.

This clonotype was observed a few times. The V call is TRBV5-6, the J call TRBJ2-1, with 7 bases that match TRBD1. V trimming: 5 bases; J trimming: 0 bases; junction bases outside the gene matches: 8. The length of the CDR3 is 16 residues. From germline, CDR1 is SGHDT and CDR2 YYEEEE. CDR3: CASRPTGESSYNEQFF. The CDR3 DNA is TGTGCCAGCAGGCCTACAGGGGAGAGCTCCTACAATGAGCAGTTCTTC.

The chain employs TRBV18 and TRBJ2-3, with 13 positions matching TRBD2. The junction had 4 bases not matched to a gene; V was cut back by 4 bases and J by 3 bases. Germline CDR1 is KGHSH and CDR2 is LQKENI. This CDR3 has 16 amino acids. The chain's CDR3 is CASSRRLAGGTDTQYF. The CDR3 bases are TGTGCCAGCTCACGGAGACTAGCGGGAGGAACAGATACGCAGTATTTT.

The chain combines TRBV11-2 with TRBJ2-1; TRBD1 might be the D (5 bases). V lost 5 bases to trimming and J lost 5 bases, with 25 bases between them. The CDR3 length is 18 residues. Germline CDR1 SGHAT, CDR2 FQNNGV. Here the CDR3 DNA reads TGTGCCAGCAGCCCTTTCCCGTACAGGCTTTCCCCTAACAATGAGCAGTTCTTC. Amino acid sequence: CASSPFPYRLSPNNEQFF.